This TCR beta chain was profiled in a study of neurological immune-mediated disorders. Per the germline V gene, CDR1 is SGHKS and CDR2 is YYEKEE (reference sequence). The CDR3 contains 16 residues. The V and J ends lost 0 bases and 3 bases respectively, with 13 bases between them. In this sample, this clonotype turned up many times. TCRdb re-analysed the 5' RACE reads in MiXCR, keeping a single row per CDR3 protein. Here the sample spans roughly 100,000 distinct CDR3 sequences, roughly 3.2% being singletons. This receptor was obtained from a woman aged 45-65 years with multiple sclerosis. The sequenced sample consisted of PBMCs. The chain links TRBV5-5 to TRBJ1-3; D unclear. CDR3 nucleotides: TGTGCCAGCAGCTTGGGCCCCCCGAGCGGTGGAAACACCATATATTTT. It translates to CASSLGPPSGGNTIYF.